The clone carrying this T cell receptor (beta chain) was detected only once. Original handling: The authors estimated nucleated cell counts from reference gene primer amplification. The data were produced by immunoSEQ multiplex PCR, yet TCRdb's version contains in-frame clones alone and is incomplete. That table furnishes V, J and clone size, whereas the DNA furnished D and trimming. The data hold more than 250,000 clones, with 70% to 90% observed a single time. The sample originates from a study of blood T cell repertoires in COVID-19. Whole-study context: Samples taken during acute and convalescent COVID-19 were collected in the United States, Italy and Spain. Sample material is recorded as cDNA or gDNA derived from T cells, B-cell-depleted T cells, or PBMCs.

This CDR3 has 15 amino acids. Deletions cut 5 bases from V and 3 bases from J, with 17 bases between. The germline V gene has CDR1 SQVTM and CDR2 ANQGSEA. The sequencing input was peripheral blood. The J gene is TRBJ1-5, the V gene TRBV29-1, with D perhaps matching TRBD1 (6 bases). The sequence came from a man between 18 and 35 years old who had recovered from COVID-19. CDR3 sequence: CSVTSGGGYNQPQHF. The DNA of the CDR3 is TGCAGCGTTACCAGCGGGGGGGGCTACAATCAGCCCCAGCATTTT.